This TCR beta chain comes out of a study of T cells in localized non-small cell lung cancer. Study-level results: Longer overall survival associated with higher blood T cell density; shorter survival with higher adjacent-lung clonality. The tumor had only one region sequenced, so heterogeneity remains possible. Uninvolved adjacent lung showed the highest T cell clonality, exceeding tumor. Within adjacent lung there appeared a median about 54 of the top 100 tumor clones.

V was clipped by 4 bases and J by 4 bases; unmatched bases: 7. The CDR3 runs 16 residues. CDR1 is SGHTA and CDR2 is FQGTGA in the germline V gene. Generated by immunoSEQ multiplex PCR, the TCRdb table keeps only in-frame clones and is missing some. This table has 25,000 to 30,000 clones, over 85% appearing once. About this clone: The antigen is unknown.

The specimen comprised peripheral blood, sampled before any cancer treatment. The TCR was taken from a woman between 18 and 50 years old with stage I lung adenocarcinoma. The J gene is TRBJ1-6, the V gene TRBV7-3; 7 bases agree with TRBD1. Written as DNA, the CDR3 is TGTGCCAGCAGCTCCCAGGGGGGGTTTTATAATTCACCCCTCCACTTT. Protein product: CASSSQGGFYNSPLHF.